This is a list of T cell receptor beta chains from one sample in a study of T cells after posttransplantation cyclophosphamide. Only in-frame clones appear in the TCRdb table, and some are missing; sequencing was by immunoSEQ multiplex PCR. The profile shows tens of thousands of clones, around 80% of them singletons. The material sequenced was CD4+ T cells sorted from blood, taken 1,900 to 2,000 days after a stem cell transplant with posttransplant cyclophosphamide. The receptors shown here come from a female patient aged 40 to 55 who received an allogeneic stem cell transplant from a related donor, was CMV-positive, and had no GVHD. Some T cells may originate from the graft donor. CDR3s include the opening cysteine and the closing phenylalanine or tryptophan. D genes are given only for firm matches. Clone size is shown for a subset of rows, as once, few, many or a class of expanded clone.

size	J	D	V	CDR3	DNA
NA	TRBJ1-5	NA	TRBV10-1	CASSESGHNQPQHF	TGCGCCAGCAGTGAGTCAGGACACAATCAGCCCCAGCATTTT
NA	TRBJ1-1	NA	TRBV6-6	CASTNGGGASLVAFF	TGTGCCAGCACCAACGGGGGAGGGGCCTCCTTGGTAGCTTTCTTT
NA	TRBJ1-2	NA	TRBV5-6	CASSFAVRQGYTF	TGTGCCAGCAGCTTTGCGGTTCGTCAAGGCTACACCTTC
NA	TRBJ1-2	NA	TRBV20-1	CSARDRPGYTF	TGCAGTGCTAGAGACAGGCCTGGCTACACCTTC
NA	TRBJ1-1	NA	TRBV5-6	CASSLAQLNRAEAFF	TGTGCCAGCAGCTTGGCCCAACTTAACAGGGCTGAAGCTTTCTTT
once	TRBJ2-5	NA	TRBV19	CASSKGGVQETQYF	TGTGCCAGTAGTAAGGGGGGGGTCCAAGAGACCCAGTACTTC
NA	TRBJ2-4	NA	TRBV19	CASPSRGGPLAKNIQYF	TGTGCCAGTCCTAGTAGGGGAGGCCCTTTAGCCAAAAACATTCAGTACTTC
NA	TRBJ2-6	TRBD1	TRBV25-1	CASRPGQGFSGANVLTF	TGTGCCAGCAGACCGGGACAGGGTTTCTCTGGGGCCAACGTCCTGACTTTC
NA	TRBJ1-2	TRBD1	TRBV25-1	CASSDPGGAEGYTF	TGTGCCAGCAGTGACCCAGGGGGCGCGGAGGGCTACACCTTC
NA	TRBJ2-5	TRBD1	TRBV11-2	CASSSPGQGKETQYF	TGTGCCAGCAGCTCCCCGGGACAGGGAAAAGAGACCCAGTACTTC
NA	TRBJ2-3	TRBD1	TRBV6-5	CASSRGTDTQYF	TGTGCCAGCAGCAGGGGGACAGATACGCAGTATTTT
NA	TRBJ1-2	NA	TRBV6-5	CASTAGTYAYGYTF	TGTGCCAGCACCGCTGGGACTTACGCCTATGGCTACACCTTC
NA	TRBJ1-4	NA	TRBV6-6	CASSYSPTTNEKLFF	TGTGCCAGCAGTTACTCCCCTACTACTAATGAAAAACTGTTTTTT
NA	TRBJ2-7	TRBD2	TRBV29-1	CSVRAGTIRDEQYF	TGCAGCGTAAGAGCAGGGACTATTAGGGACGAGCAGTACTTC
few	TRBJ2-3	NA	TRBV5-1	CASSEAPGSDTQYF	TGCGCCAGCAGCGAGGCCCCCGGGTCAGATACGCAGTATTTT